The rows below give T cell receptor beta chains drawn from one sample of a study of blood T cell repertoires in COVID-19. Only in-frame clones appear in the TCRdb table, and some are missing; sequencing was by immunoSEQ multiplex PCR. The sample consists of about 170,000 clones, approximately 84% of them appearing once. Sequenced input: PBMCs or T cells enriched from blood (not recorded which). The receptor set was obtained from a human donor with acute COVID-19. The donor label of this sample is uncertain. The conserved cysteine and the conserved F or W are not part of the CDR3 here. Size is stated for part of the rows, as once, few or many counts, or as a class when the clone is expanded.

once	TRBV27	TRBJ2-1	ASSDDSRGEQF
-	TRBV27	TRBJ1-3	ASGAQGANTIY
-	TRBV10-3	TRBJ2-2	AISNLERAGELF
-	TRBV10-3	TRBJ2-5	AISDATRAEETQY
-	TRBV7-8	TRBJ1-1	ASSLRRTTEAF
-	TRBV5-4	TRBJ1-2	ASSLSGEPNYGYT
-	TRBV19	TRBJ1-5	ASTSRQGLYQPQH
once	TRBV25-1	TRBJ2-7	ASSEWGATTYYEQY
-	TRBV4-2	TRBJ2-1	ASSQEVGDSNEQF
-	TRBV10-3	TRBJ1-1	AIKQGNTEAF
-	TRBV5-3	TRBJ2-5	ARTLPGHLRETQY
-	TRBV2	TRBJ2-1	ASKDSAPNEQF
-	TRBV6-4	TRBJ2-5	ASSDSNGETQY
-	TRBV5-1	TRBJ1-1	ASMGGQGYTF
few	TRBV4-1	TRBJ2-1	ASSQSGIEQF
-	TRBV30	TRBJ1-6	AWRVTGADNSPLH
-	TRBV7-9	TRBJ2-7	ASAGGNYEQY
-	TRBV5-5	TRBJ2-7	ASSLALQGAYEQY
-	TRBV29-1	TRBJ1-3	SVVSADRSGNTIY
-	TRBV7-9	TRBJ1-6	ASSPWTPRDSPLH
-	TRBV29-1	TRBJ2-1	SVEGSLDRGLINEQF
-	TRBV27	TRBJ2-2	ASSFSGQYTGELF
-	TRBV1	TRBJ2-3	TSSLWGD
-	TRBV4-1	TRBJ2-5	ASSQIGAGGRETQY
-	TRBV3-1/TRBV3-2	TRBJ2-7	ASSQRDKLRIDEQY
-	TRBV18	TRBJ1-1	ASSPGTGLLEAF
-	TRBV2	TRBJ1-5	ASSEGTGRQPQH
-	TRBV18	TRBJ2-3	ASSPTSGNTDTQY
-	TRBV25-1	TRBJ2-3	ASSGRGAGDTQY
-	TRBV5-8	TRBJ1-2	ASSLSGTPYGYT
-	TRBV28	TRBJ1-2	ASSSTGLLGGYT
-	TRBV19	TRBJ1-2	ASTSDQGQGYGYT
-	TRBV5-4	TRBJ2-3	ASSSWAGLGTDTQY
-	TRBV19	TRBJ2-3	ASSTVSTDTQY
few	TRBV6-6	TRBJ1-5	ASSGGRENQPQH
-	TRBV10-2	TRBJ1-6	ASSESGSYNSPLH
once	TRBV4-2	TRBJ2-4	ASSQAPRAGTGENIQY
-	TRBV11-3	TRBJ2-1	ASSLSSSSEQF
-	TRBV6-4	TRBJ2-1	ASSDSGTSGGYEQF
once	TRBV5-5	TRBJ2-3	ASILTATGGAPDTQY
-	TRBV10-3	TRBJ2-1	AISEQGERGDDEQF
-	TRBV9	TRBJ1-1	ASSVGMNTEAF
-	TRBV24-1	TRBJ2-1	ATSDFSLAGGPNYNEQF
-	TRBV5-1	TRBJ2-1	ASSSGGNEQF
-	TRBV24-1	TRBJ2-2	ATSDDTGVGTGELF
-	TRBV7-8	TRBJ2-7	ASTRQESYEQY
-	TRBV11-2	TRBJ2-7	ASSLDNPAGGFSYEQY
-	TRBV5-1	TRBJ2-3	ASTLSGGPTDTQY